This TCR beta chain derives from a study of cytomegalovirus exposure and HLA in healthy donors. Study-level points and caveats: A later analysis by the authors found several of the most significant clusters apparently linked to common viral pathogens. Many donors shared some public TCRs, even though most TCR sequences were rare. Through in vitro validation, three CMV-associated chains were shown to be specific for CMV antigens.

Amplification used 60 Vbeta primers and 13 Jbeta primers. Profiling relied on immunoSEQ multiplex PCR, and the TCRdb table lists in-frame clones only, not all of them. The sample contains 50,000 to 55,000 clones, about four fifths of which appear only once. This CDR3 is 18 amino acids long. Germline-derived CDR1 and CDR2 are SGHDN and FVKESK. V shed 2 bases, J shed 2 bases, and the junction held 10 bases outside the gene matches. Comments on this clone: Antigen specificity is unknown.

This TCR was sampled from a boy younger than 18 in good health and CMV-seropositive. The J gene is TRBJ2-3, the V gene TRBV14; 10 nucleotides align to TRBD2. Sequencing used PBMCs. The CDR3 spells CASSQYLALAGNTDTQYF. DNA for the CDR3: TGTGCCAGCAGCCAATACTTAGCACTAGCGGGGAACACAGATACGCAGTATTTT.